This TCR beta chain derives from a study of T cell changes during pregnancy in multiple sclerosis (dated by TCRdb to the late 2010s). Looking at the study overall: The study examined how the T cell repertoire changed over the course of pregnancy in women with multiple sclerosis.

The library was built by means of the immunoSEQ multiplex PCR assay. TCRdb provides this immuneACCESS table in a form limited to in-frame rearrangements. Some clones are lacking; in checked studies, under half of them reflect an unresolved V gene, and why the rest are absent is not known. The sample table records around 110,000 clones; roughly 92% of these occur just once. Around 1.5% of the sample is in the top ten clones. V is cut back by 4 bases and J by 6 bases, with 5 bases in the junction unmatched. There are 14 amino acids in the CDR3, from cysteine to phenylalanine inclusive. Only CDR3 DNA is held: 42 bases, read in frame from base 1. Looking up the germline V gene yields CDR1 LGHNA and CDR2 YNFKEQ. A note on this clone: What this receptor recognizes is not known. Base qualities are not at hand, and no much larger clone is one base apart.

The origin of this receptor is a female donor with multiple sclerosis, enrolled in a pregnancy study. The chain joins TRBV4-2 to TRBJ2-1; a stretch of 8 junction bases matches TRBD2. The sample here was peripheral blood, taken after pregnancy. CDR3 loop: CASSRGGTSNEQFF. The nucleotides read TGTGCCAGCAGCCGTGGTGGGACTAGCAATGAGCAGTTCTTC.